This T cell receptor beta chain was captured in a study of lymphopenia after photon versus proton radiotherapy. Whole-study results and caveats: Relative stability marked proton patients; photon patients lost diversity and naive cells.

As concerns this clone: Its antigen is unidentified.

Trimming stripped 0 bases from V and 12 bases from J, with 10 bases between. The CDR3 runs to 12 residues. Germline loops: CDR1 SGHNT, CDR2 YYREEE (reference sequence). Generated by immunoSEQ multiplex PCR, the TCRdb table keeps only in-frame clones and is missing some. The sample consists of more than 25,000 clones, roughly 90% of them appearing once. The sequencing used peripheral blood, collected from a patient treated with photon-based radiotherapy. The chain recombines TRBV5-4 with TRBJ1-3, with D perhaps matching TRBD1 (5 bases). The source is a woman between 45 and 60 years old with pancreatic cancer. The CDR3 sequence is CASSLDGDGIYF. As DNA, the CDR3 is TGTGCCAGCAGCTTGGATGGGGACGGCATATATTTT.